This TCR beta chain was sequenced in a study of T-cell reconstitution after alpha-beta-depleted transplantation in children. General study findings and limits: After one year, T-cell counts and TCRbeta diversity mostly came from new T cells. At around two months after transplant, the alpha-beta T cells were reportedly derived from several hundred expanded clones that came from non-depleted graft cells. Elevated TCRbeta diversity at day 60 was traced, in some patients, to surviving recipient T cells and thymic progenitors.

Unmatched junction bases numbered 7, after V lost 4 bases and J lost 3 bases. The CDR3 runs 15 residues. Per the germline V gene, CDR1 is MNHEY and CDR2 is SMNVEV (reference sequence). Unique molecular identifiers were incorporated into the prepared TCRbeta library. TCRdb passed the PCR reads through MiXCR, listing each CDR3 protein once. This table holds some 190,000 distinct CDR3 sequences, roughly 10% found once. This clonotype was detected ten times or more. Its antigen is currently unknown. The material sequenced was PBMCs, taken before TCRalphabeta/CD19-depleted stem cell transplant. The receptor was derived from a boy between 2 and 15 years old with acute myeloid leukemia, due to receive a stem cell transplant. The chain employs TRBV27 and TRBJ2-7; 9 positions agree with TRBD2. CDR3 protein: CASSSLSGGSYEQYF. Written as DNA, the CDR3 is TGTGCCAGCAGTTCCCTTAGCGGGGGCAGCTACGAGCAGTACTTC.